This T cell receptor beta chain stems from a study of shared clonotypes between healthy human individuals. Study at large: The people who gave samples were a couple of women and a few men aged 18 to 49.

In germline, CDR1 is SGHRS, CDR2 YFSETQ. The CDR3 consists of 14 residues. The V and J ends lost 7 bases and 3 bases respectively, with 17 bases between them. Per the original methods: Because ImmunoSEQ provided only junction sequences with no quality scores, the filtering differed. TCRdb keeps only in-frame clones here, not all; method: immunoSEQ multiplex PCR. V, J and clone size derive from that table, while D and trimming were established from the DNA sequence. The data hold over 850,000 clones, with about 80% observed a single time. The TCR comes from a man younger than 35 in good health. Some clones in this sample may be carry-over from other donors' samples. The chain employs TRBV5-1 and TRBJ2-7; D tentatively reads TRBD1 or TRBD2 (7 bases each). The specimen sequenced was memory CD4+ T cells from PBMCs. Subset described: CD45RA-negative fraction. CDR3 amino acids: CASRSGGGYYEQYF. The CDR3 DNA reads TGCGCCAGCCGTTCAGGGGGAGGGTACTACGAGCAGTACTTC.